Following are 25 T cell receptor beta chains from one sample sequenced in a study of regulatory T cells in long-lasting Graves disease. Time point noted: persistent/refractory GD, antithyroid drugs over 5 years with positive TRAb. Isolated PBMC RNA provided the starting material for the TCR library. Building the TCR beta libraries relied on iRepertoire HTBI primers, and CDR3 regions underwent Arm-PCR. TCRdb processed the multiplex PCR reads anew with MiXCR; each CDR3 protein has one entry. The sample comprises 400,000 to 500,000 distinct CDR3 sequences, less than 25% of which are singletons, and about 7.8% rests with the top ten. The sample was peripheral blood mononuclear cells (PBMCs), taken when the disease was refractory, from a patient treated with antithyroid drugs. The origin of the receptors is a female donor with Graves disease.

Many counts were recorded for this clonotype. This sequence joins TRBV2 and TRBJ2-4; TRBD1 matches at 8 bases. Looked up from germline, CDR1 is SNHLY and CDR2 is FYNNEI. The CDR3 extends over 15 amino acids. The V and J ends lost 4 bases and 1 base, in that order; junction bases with no gene match: 3. The DNA for the CDR3 is TGTGCCAGCAGTGGGACAGGGTGGGCCAAAAACATTCAGTACTTC. Encoded protein: CASSGTGWAKNIQYF.

On this clonotype: An end of the junction differs from the germline gene, which may be a read error. The chain recombines TRBV30 with TRBJ2-2; 7 positions match TRBD2. This CDR3 spans 14 amino acids. Germline V lookup: CDR1 GTSNPN, CDR2 SVGIG (reference sequence). The DNA of the CDR3 is TGTGCCTGGACGTTGGGGGAGGGCCCCGGGGAGCTGCTTTTT. It specifies CAWTLGEGPGELLF.

This clonotype was detected many times. The CDR3 sequence: CAWSRGQGYEQYF. Here the CDR3 DNA reads TGTGCCTGGAGTCGGGGACAGGGCTACGAGCAGTACTTC. V and J are TRBV30 and TRBJ2-7, with 9 bases lining up with TRBD1. CDR1 and CDR2 (germline): GTSNPN, SVGIG (reference sequence). The CDR3 covers 13 residues. After removal of 2 bases from V and 3 bases from J, the junction contained 2 bases not matched to a gene.

In its sample, this clonotype was seen many times. The chain employs TRBV29-1 and TRBJ1-5, with D unclear. Trimming removed 4 bases at V and 1 base at J, with 5 bases between. CDR1 SQVTM and CDR2 ANQGSEA come from the germline V gene. This CDR3 is built from 12 residues. The CDR3 here is CSVGGSNQPQHF. DNA for the CDR3: TGCAGCGTTGGCGGGAGCAATCAGCCCCAGCATTTT.

In the case of this clonotype: This may be a read error, as it is one base from a much larger clone. The rearrangement uses TRBV12-3 or TRBV12-4 and TRBJ2-2; D gene uncertain. The CDR3 loop spans 13 amino acids. The CDR3 here is CVSSYGDPGELFF. CDR3 DNA: TGTGTCAGCAGTTATGGGGATCCCGGGGAGCTGTTTTTT.

This clonotype was observed at least ten times. The chain recombines TRBV11-2 with TRBJ1-1; no definite D call. The germline gives CDR1 SGHAT, CDR2 FQNNGV. This CDR3 comprises 13 residues. The ends were cut back, 1 base at V and 4 bases at J, with 7 bases in the middle. The CDR3 bases are TGTGCCAGCAGCTTAGTAGTGAGCACTGAAGCTTTCTTT. Translated, it gives CASSLVVSTEAFF.

This clonotype showed up just a few times. V usage is TRBV6-1 and J usage is TRBJ2-2, with D possibly TRBD1 on 6 matching bases. CDR1 and CDR2 (germline): MNHNS, SASEGT. The CDR3 has 13 amino acids. V was cut by 10 bases and J by 6 bases, with 15 bases left in between. DNA for the CDR3: TGTGCCACCACGGACAGTCGGGCCGGGGAGCTGTTTTTT. Residues: CATTDSRAGELFF.

The gene calls are TRBV9 and TRBJ2-1; D is possibly TRBD1 (6 bases). Germline assignment: CDR1 SGDLS and CDR2 YYNGEE. The CDR3 consists of 14 residues. With 1 base removed from V and 5 bases from J, the gap between germline ends came to 10 bases. CDR3 in amino acids: CASSVPNRDNEQFF. Written as DNA, the CDR3 is TGTGCCAGCAGCGTACCGAACAGGGACAATGAGCAGTTCTTC.

This clonotype occurred once. The junction shows a germline mismatch at one end, possibly a read error. J is TRBJ2-2 and V is TRBV6-9; TRBD1 agrees at 8 bases. Per germline, CDR1 MNHGY and CDR2 SVAAGI. The CDR3 has 16 amino acids. The CDR3 sequence: CASSHSGTGNTGELFF. In DNA form, the CDR3 reads TGTGCCAGCAGTCATTCCGGGACAGGGAACACCGGGGAGCTGTTTTTT.

The chain employs TRBV29-1 and TRBJ1-3; no clear D gene. The CDR3 totals 13 residues. The germline V gene has CDR1 SQVTM and CDR2 ANQGSEA. Between the trimmed V and J ends, which lost 5 bases and 4 bases, there was a span of 12 bases. This CDR3 is CSVTNLGGNTIYF. The CDR3 DNA sequence: TGCAGCGTTACTAACCTGGGGGGAAACACCATATATTTT.

In this sample, this clonotype turned up many times. J is TRBJ1-1 and V is TRBV12-3 or TRBV12-4; 7 nucleotides match TRBD1. The CDR3 is 13 amino acids. V was pared by 7 bases and J by 5 bases, with 7 bases of the junction left unmatched. The CDR3 spells CASMTGSWTEAFF. CDR3 nucleotides: TGTGCCAGCATGACAGGGTCGTGGACTGAAGCTTTCTTT.

To note about this clonotype: The junction shows a germline mismatch at one end, possibly a read error. The V and J genes are TRBV7-2 and TRBJ2-1, with D perhaps assigned TRBD1 or TRBD2 (5 bases each). Per germline, CDR1 SGHTA and CDR2 FQGNSA. This CDR3 is built from 12 residues. CDR3 amino acids: CASSAPSGPPSF. CDR3 DNA sequence: TGTGCCAGCAGCGCACCTTCGGGACCCCCATCCTTC.

This clonotype was counted many times. The chain uses TRBV2 and TRBJ2-2; TRBD2 matches 9 bases. The CDR3 covers 18 residues. The germline V gene encodes CDR1 SNHLY and CDR2 FYNNEI. The V and J ends lost 0 bases and 6 bases, in that order; junction bases with no gene match: 11. CDR3 loop: CASSEAGSGSYLAGELFF. The CDR3 nucleotides read TGTGCCAGCAGTGAAGCGGGTAGCGGGAGTTATTTAGCCGGGGAGCTGTTTTTT.

There are many counts of this clonotype. The J gene is TRBJ2-2, the V gene TRBV28; tentatively, D is TRBD1 (5 bases). The CDR3 sequence is 15 residues long. The ends were cut back, 2 bases at V and 2 bases at J, with 9 bases in the middle. Germline V lookup: CDR1 MDHEN, CDR2 SYDVKM. CDR3 residues: CASSLETVNTGELFF. The CDR3 DNA follows: TGTGCCAGCAGTTTAGAGACAGTCAACACCGGGGAGCTGTTTTTT.

At least ten counts were recorded for this clonotype. The V and J genes are TRBV2 and TRBJ2-7, with D perhaps matching TRBD1 or TRBD2 (6 bases each). This CDR3 comprises 15 residues. V gave up 3 bases and J gave up 7 bases, with 19 bases separating them. The germline gives CDR1 SNHLY, CDR2 FYNNEI. The CDR3 region is CASSDPRGGLQEQYF. The CDR3 coding sequence is TGTGCCAGCAGTGACCCCCGTGGGGGGCTTCAGGAGCAGTACTTC.

The table lists this clonotype with many counts. This sequence joins TRBV12-3 or TRBV12-4 and TRBJ1-2; D not certain. There are 13 residues in the CDR3. Between the trimmed V and J ends, which lost 6 bases and 7 bases, there was a span of 15 bases. CDR3 bases: TGTGCCAGCAGGTTGAGATACATAGGTGGCTACACCTTC. Protein product: CASRLRYIGGYTF.

This clonotype occurred many times. The J gene is TRBJ1-1, the V gene TRBV28; unclear D gene. Trimming cost V 7 bases and J 5 bases, with 17 bases left between them. Germline CDR1 MDHEN, CDR2 SYDVKM. The CDR3 length is 14 residues. As DNA, the CDR3 is TGTGCCAGCACCAAAAGTCACAGTTGGACTGAAGCTTTCTTT. Translated, it gives CASTKSHSWTEAFF.

This clonotype has at least ten counts. The chain carries TRBV29-1 and TRBJ2-7; 8 bases fit TRBD1. Trimming at V came to 4 bases and at J to 4 bases, leaving 3 bases not matched to a gene. CDR3 length: 12 residues. CDR1 and CDR2 from the germline V gene are SQVTM and ANQGSEA. DNA for the CDR3: TGCAGCGTTGGGACAGGGTTTTACGAGCAGTACTTC. Protein product: CSVGTGFYEQYF.

This clonotype was counted many times. V is TRBV10-3 and J is TRBJ2-7; a possible D gene is TRBD2 (6 bases). The CDR3 is made up of 15 amino acids. Per the germline V gene, CDR1 is ENHRY and CDR2 is SYGVKD. V was pared by 3 bases and J by 0 bases, with 12 bases between. For the CDR3, the DNA is TGTGCCATCAGTGACCGAAGGGACTTCTCCTACGAGCAGTACTTC. The encoded protein is CAISDRRDFSYEQYF.

In its sample, this clonotype was seen many times. This chain joins TRBV11-2 and TRBJ2-7; possibly TRBD1 for D (5 bases). V gave up 0 bases and J gave up 2 bases, with 8 bases separating them. Germline CDR1 reads SGHAT; CDR2 reads FQNNGV. This CDR3 is built from 14 residues. The CDR3 loop reads CASSLDAGTYEQYF. The CDR3 coding sequence is TGTGCCAGCAGCTTAGATGCAGGGACCTACGAGCAGTACTTC. The whole variable domain, remainder taken from reference TRBV11-2 and TRBJ2-7, is EAGVAQSPRYKIIEKRQSVAFWCNPISGHATLYWYQQILGQGPKLLIQFQNNGVVDDSQLPKDRFSAERLKGVDSTLKIQPAKLEDSAVYLCASSLDAGTYEQYFGPGTRLTVT.

This clonotype was seen at least ten times. The V gene is TRBV25-1, the J gene TRBJ1-2, with D possibly matching TRBD1 (6 bases). Trimming removed 3 bases from V and 4 bases from J, with 12 bases in between. The CDR3 runs to 14 residues. CDR1 and CDR2 (germline): MGHDK, SYGVNS. This CDR3 reads CASSDIGQLYGYTF. As DNA, the CDR3 is TGTGCCAGCAGTGACATCGGACAGCTCTATGGCTACACCTTC.

The J gene is TRBJ2-7, the V gene TRBV28; 11 bases are shared with TRBD1. This CDR3 has 15 residues. Germline CDR1 and CDR2: MDHEN and SYDVKM. The V segment lost 6 bases and the J segment 4 bases; nucleotides outside the gene matches: 8. Here the CDR3 DNA reads TGTGCCAGCAGCTGGACAGGGGGCGCCTGGTACGAGCAGTACTTC. Translation gives CASSWTGGAWYEQYF.

The rearrangement uses TRBV7-9 and TRBJ1-2, with D perhaps TRBD1 (5 bases). Trimming removed 5 bases at V and 6 bases at J, with 16 bases between. There are 14 residues in the CDR3. Germline assignment: CDR1 SEHNR and CDR2 FQNEAQ (reference sequence). In nucleotides, the CDR3 is TGTGCCAGCAGCCCGAGCGGGGCGGCGGATGGCTACACCTTC. Amino acid sequence: CASSPSGAADGYTF.

This clonotype was counted at least ten times. This chain links TRBV12-3 or TRBV12-4 with TRBJ1-5; perhaps TRBD1 as D (5 bases). The CDR3 has 14 residues. V was shortened by 2 bases and J by 7 bases, with 12 bases between the two germline ends. CDR3 region: CASSLRRGGQPQHF. The CDR3 bases are TGTGCCAGCAGTTTAAGAAGGGGAGGGCAGCCCCAGCATTTT.

The sample holds many counts of this clonotype. This chain uses TRBV27 with TRBJ2-7; possibly TRBD1 or TRBD2 for D (5 bases each). Germline V gene lookup returns CDR1 MNHEY and CDR2 SMNVEV (reference sequence). The CDR3 runs 14 residues. V gave up 0 bases and J gave up 5 bases, with 11 bases separating them. The DNA of the CDR3 is TGTGCCAGCAGTTTATCGACGAGAGGGGACGAGCAGTACTTC. Protein product: CASSLSTRGDEQYF.